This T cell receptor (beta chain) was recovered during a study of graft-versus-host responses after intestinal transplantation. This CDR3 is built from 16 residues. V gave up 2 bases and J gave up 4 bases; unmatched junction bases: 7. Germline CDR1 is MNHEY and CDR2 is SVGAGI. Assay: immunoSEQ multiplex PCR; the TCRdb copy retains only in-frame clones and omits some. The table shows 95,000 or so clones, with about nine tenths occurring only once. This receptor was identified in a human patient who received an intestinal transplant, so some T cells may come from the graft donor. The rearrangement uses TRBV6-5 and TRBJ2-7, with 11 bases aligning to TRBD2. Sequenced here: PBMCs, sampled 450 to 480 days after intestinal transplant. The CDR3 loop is CASSYSLASGGYEQYF. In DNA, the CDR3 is TGTGCCAGCAGTTACAGTTTGGCTAGCGGGGGGTACGAGCAGTACTTC.